The present entry profiles one T cell receptor (beta chain) with its context. The antigen remains unidentified. The sample is drawn from a study of beta chain features in type 1 diabetes. Looking at the study overall: Examined across all samples were some 110 million sorted cells. Whole-study results and caveats: The naive, central memory and Treg TCRB repertoires of patients appeared to be more similar to one another than those of healthy donors. Patients with Type 1 diabetes showed moderately but significantly shorter TCRB CDR3s in all four CD4+ subsets. It was not settled here whether HLA type affects TCRB rearrangement.

V was trimmed by 6 bases and J by 6 bases, leaving 15 bases between them. Germline V CDR1 and CDR2: MNHEY, SMNVEV (reference sequence). The CDR3 is 13 residues long. Since all of the isolated RNA was reverse transcribed, expressed TCRB transcripts were what got sequenced. The data were produced by immunoSEQ multiplex PCR, yet TCRdb's version contains in-frame clones alone and is incomplete. The sample has roughly 150,000 clones; about 9% are singletons. The TCR was taken from a woman aged 25 to 45 with type 1 diabetes. Sequencing was performed on central memory CD4+ T cells from blood. This chain links TRBV27 with TRBJ2-7, with D tentatively TRBD1 (5 bases). CDR3 region: CASSRTFLGEQYF. The CDR3 DNA is TGTGCCAGCAGCCGGACATTTTTAGGCGAGCAGTACTTC.